These 24 T cell receptor beta chains originate from one sample sequenced in a study of T cell clonality in common variable immunodeficiency. Sequencing was performed with immunoSEQ multiplex PCR; in TCRdb, only in-frame clones are kept and a portion is missing. This table holds tens of thousands of clones with no singletons; the top ten claim about 1.8%. Sample: peripheral blood mononuclear cells. The receptors were gathered from a person between 18 and 70 years old in good health.

This clone appeared many times. The read is 3 residues too short to cover the CDR3 end, so that end is filled in from the germline J gene. This chain joins TRBV10-3 and TRBJ2-5; D uncertain. V lost 4 bases and J lost 5, with 26 bases in between. Germline V gene data show CDR1 as ENHRY and CDR2 as SYGVKD. The CDR3 contains 18 residues. The CDR3 bases that were read are TGTGCCATCAGTGGATATGTTTTAGGGCAGGCTGAAAGGGAGACC. This codes for CAISGYVLGQAERET. The CDR3 reads in full as CAISGYVLGQAERETQYF.

This clone was seen repeatedly, ten times or more. The CDR3 DNA, read in part, is TGCAGTGCGGAAGAGACTAACACCGGGGAG. This sequence encodes CSAEETNTGE. The entire CDR3 protein is CSAEETNTGELFF. The chain is built from TRBV20-1 and TRBJ2-2; D is uncertain. The CDR3 extends 3 residues past the end of the read, so its final part is completed from the germline J gene. V shed 6 bases and J shed 2 bases, with 10 bases lying between them. The V gene's germline CDR1 is DFQATT and CDR2 SNEGSKA (reference sequence). The CDR3 sequence is 13 residues long.

In this sample, this clone turned up many times. The CDR3 end is not reached by the read, which stops 3 residues before it; the germline J gene fills it in. The V call is TRBV5-1, the J call TRBJ2-1, with TRBD2 matching over 10 bases. This CDR3 has 15 amino acids. Germline values: CDR1 SGHRS, CDR2 YFSETQ. J gave up 5 bases and V 0 bases, and 2 bases lay outside the gene matches. CDR3 bases read: TGCGCCAGCAGCTTGGAGAGCGGGGGGGACAATGAG. This codes for CASSLESGGDNE. The CDR3, in full, reads CASSLESGGDNEQFF.

CDR3 in amino acids: CASSLAGLDTEAFF. The sequenced CDR3 bases are TGTGCCAGCAGCTTAGCGGGGCTTGACACTGAA. The chain uses TRBV7-8 and TRBJ1-1, with TRBD1 as a possible D gene (5 bases). The read ends 3 residues early relative to the CDR3; the germline J gene fills the gap. The CDR3 sequence is 14 residues long. Trimming removed 0 bases from V and 3 bases from J, with 8 bases in between. Per germline, CDR1 SGHVS and CDR2 FQNEAQ. The full variable domain, rest sourced from reference TRBV7-8 and TRBJ1-1, is GAGVSQSPRYKVAKRGQDVALRCDPISGHVSLFWYQQALGQGPEFLTYFQNEAQLDKSGLPSDRFFAERPEGSVSTLKIQRTQQEDSAVYLCASSLAGLDTEAFFGQGTRLTVV.

This clone was observed many times. The sequence runs out 3 residues before the end of the CDR3; the remainder is reconstructed from the germline J gene. The chain couples TRBV20-1 to TRBJ2-7; 9 bases map to TRBD2. CDR3 size: 14 residues. Germline lookup yields CDR1 DFQATT and CDR2 SNEGSKA (reference sequence). V shed 7 bases and J 3 bases; nucleotides not matched to a gene: 10. The CDR3 DNA, read in part, is TGCAGTGTCCTTTGGGGACTAGCTAGCTACGAG. Protein: CSVLWGLASYE. The whole CDR3 region reads CSVLWGLASYEQYF.

The sample holds many counts of this clone. Read data end 3 residues before the CDR3 end; the end is taken from the germline J gene. The V gene is TRBV19, the J gene TRBJ2-1; 8 bases map to TRBD2. The germline V gene has CDR1 LNHDA and CDR2 SQIVND (reference sequence). J was trimmed by 9 bases and V by 7 bases; bases with no gene match: 14. The CDR3 is 15 amino acids. CDR3 protein: CASKGTGLVPIEQFF. CDR3 bases read: TGTGCCAGTAAAGGGACGGGACTAGTTCCCATTGAG.

At least ten counts were recorded for this clone. The CDR3 end lies 3 residues beyond the end of the read and is filled in from the germline J gene. This sequence joins TRBV5-4 and TRBJ1-1, with D possibly TRBD1 on 6 matching bases. V was shortened by 5 bases and J by 3 bases, with 14 bases between the two germline ends. The germline gives CDR1 SGHNT, CDR2 YYREEE (reference sequence). The CDR3 has 14 amino acids. CDR3 DNA, as far as it was read: TGTGCCAGCAGAGCAGGGGCTGGGGACACTGAA. Protein: CASRAGAGDTE. The complete CDR3 protein is CASRAGAGDTEAFF.

The table lists this clone with a few counts. The CDR3 extends 3 residues past the end of the read, so its final part is completed from the germline J gene. The chain joins TRBV5-1 to TRBJ2-1, with 8 positions matching TRBD1. The CDR3 loop spans 17 amino acids. Germline V gene lookup returns CDR1 SGHRS and CDR2 YFSETQ. V lost 1 base, J lost 2 bases, and 8 bases stayed unmatched. The CDR3 bases that were read are TGCGCCAGCAGCTTGCGGGACAGGTCTTACCCCTACAATGAG. Its protein product is CASSLRDRSYPYNE. The entire CDR3 reads CASSLRDRSYPYNEQFF.

This clone was picked up many times. The CDR3 extends 3 residues past the end of the read, so its final part is completed from the germline J gene. The genes are TRBV6-2 or TRBV6-3 and TRBJ2-7; tentatively, D is TRBD1 (6 bases). Trimming cost V 5 bases and J 4 bases, with 18 bases left between them. Germline values: CDR1 MNHEY, CDR2 SVGEGT. The CDR3 is 15 amino acids. The DNA read from the CDR3 is TGTGCCAGCAGTCCACTCCGGGGACACACATACGAG. Protein: CASSPLRGHTYE. The full CDR3 protein reads CASSPLRGHTYEQYF.

This clone was counted ten times or more. The observed sequence ends 3 residues before the CDR3 terminus, with the missing tail filled in from the germline J gene. The rearrangement uses TRBV7-3 and TRBJ2-1; D is unresolved. The CDR3 spans 13 residues. In germline, CDR1 is SGHTA, CDR2 FQGTGA. V was clipped by 6 bases and J by 6 bases, with 12 bases between them. The CDR3 spells CASSGSSSNEQFF. CDR3 DNA (partial): TGTGCCAGCAGTGGTAGTTCTAGCAATGAG.

This clone was counted many times. The part of the CDR3 DNA that was read is TGCAGTGCACGGGACAACTCTTTCAATCAGCCC. This sequence encodes CSARDNSFNQP. The entire CDR3 is CSARDNSFNQPQHF. This sequence joins TRBV20-1 and TRBJ1-5, with D possibly being TRBD1 (6 bases). The read gets to within 3 residues of the CDR3 end, and the germline J gene fills in the rest. This CDR3 spans 14 amino acids. The germline gives CDR1 DFQATT, CDR2 SNEGSKA (reference sequence). With 6 bases removed from V and 3 bases from J, the gap between germline ends came to 15 bases.

Concerning this clone: The observed sequence ends 3 residues before the CDR3 terminus, with the missing tail filled in from the germline J gene. The rearrangement links TRBV18 to TRBJ1-3; no reliable D call. This CDR3 is 18 amino acids long. V lost 1 base and J 1 base, leaving 17 bases between the germline ends. Germline V gene data show CDR1 as KGHSH and CDR2 as LQKENI. Here the CDR3 reads CASSPRAPERVSGNTIYF. The part of the CDR3 DNA that was read is TGTGCCAGCTCACCACGGGCTCCAGAAAGGGTATCTGGAAACACC.

This clone was seen many times. Coverage ceases 3 residues before the CDR3 finishes, and the germline J gene fills in the end. The rearrangement links TRBV5-4 to TRBJ1-2; D ambiguous. The CDR3 contains 15 residues. Germline V gene lookup returns CDR1 SGHNT and CDR2 YYREEE (reference sequence). The V gene lost 5 bases and the J gene lost 2 bases, with 16 bases spanning the gap. Partial CDR3 DNA: TGTGCCAGCAGAACAGCCCGAACAGTGAACTATGGC. It is translated as CASRTARTVNYG. The whole CDR3 region reads CASRTARTVNYGYTF.

This clone showed up many times. The read comes to an end 3 residues before the CDR3 does, leaving the germline J gene to fill in the end. The V and J genes are TRBV6-2 or TRBV6-3 and TRBJ2-1, with 8 bases that match TRBD2. Germline CDR1 and CDR2: MNHEY and SVGEGT. This CDR3 spans 15 amino acids. V shed 6 bases and J 3 bases; nucleotides not matched to a gene: 7. The part of the CDR3 DNA that was read is TGTGCCAGCAGGCCCGGACTAGCTTTCTACAATGAG. It specifies CASRPGLAFYNE. The whole CDR3 region reads CASRPGLAFYNEQFF.

This clone came up many times. The read ends 3 residues early relative to the CDR3; the germline J gene fills the gap. The V and J genes are TRBV5-1 and TRBJ1-4; TRBD1 agrees at 7 bases. The CDR3 length is 14 residues. The ends lost 3 bases at V and 4 bases at J; junction bases unmatched: 3. Germline CDR1 reads SGHRS; CDR2 reads YFSETQ. This CDR3 is CASSSGTDNEKLFF. CDR3 DNA, as far as it was read: TGCGCCAGCAGCTCCGGGACAGATAATGAAAAA.

This clone was seen many times. The read is 3 residues too short to cover the CDR3 end, so that end is filled in from the germline J gene. The gene calls are TRBV14 and TRBJ2-5, with 7 bases lining up with TRBD2. Germline V gene sequence: CDR1 SGHDN, CDR2 FVKESK. CDR3 length: 17 residues. The trim removed 0 bases at V and 5 bases at J, leaving 12 bases unmatched. CDR3 DNA, as far as it was read: TGTGCCAGCAGCCAAGATCGAGGCGGGAGTGTGGTGGAGACC. This translates into CASSQDRGGSVVET. The whole CDR3 is CASSQDRGGSVVETQYF. The full variable domain, completed using reference TRBV14 and TRBJ2-5, is EAGVTQFPSHSVIEKGQTVTLRCDPISGHDNLYWYRRVMGKEIKFLLHFVKESKQDESGMPNNRFLAERTGGTYSTLKVQPAELEDSGVYFCASSQDRGGSVVETQYFGPGTRLLVL.

This clone was detected ten times or more. Read coverage stops 3 residues before the CDR3 terminus; the germline J gene supplies the remainder. The chain joins TRBV20-1 to TRBJ2-7; 10 bases map to TRBD2. The CDR3 consists of 15 residues. Germline trimming cut 3 bases from V and 4 bases from J; bases unmatched to any gene: 9. Germline V gives CDR1 DFQATT, CDR2 SNEGSKA (reference sequence). Partial CDR3 DNA: TGCAGTGCTAGGGGGGTTAGCGGGAGGTCGTACGAG. It encodes CSARGVSGRSYE. The whole CDR3 sequence reads CSARGVSGRSYEQYF.

This clone was observed a few times. The read gets to within 3 residues of the CDR3 end, and the germline J gene fills in the rest. V is TRBV6-4 and J is TRBJ1-2; D perhaps matches TRBD1 (6 bases). The CDR3 is made up of 15 amino acids. CDR1 MRHNA and CDR2 SNTAGT come from the germline V gene. CDR3 region: CASSTIAGHYNEYTF. Incomplete CDR3 DNA: TGTGCCAGCAGTACAATAGCGGGACACTACAATGAG.

This clone was observed many times. Coverage ceases 3 residues before the CDR3 finishes, and the germline J gene fills in the end. This chain uses TRBV5-6 with TRBJ2-5, with 9 bases lining up with TRBD2. This CDR3 spans 15 amino acids. V trimming: 4 bases; J trimming: 5 bases; junction bases outside the gene matches: 9. Germline-derived CDR1 and CDR2 are SGHDT and YYEEEE. The CDR3 region is CASSSLAGVGETQYF. The sequenced CDR3 bases are TGTGCCAGCAGCAGCTTAGCGGGAGTAGGGGAGACC.

This clone was picked up many times. The sequenced fragment ends 3 residues before the CDR3 boundary, so the rest is inferred from the germline J gene. The rearrangement joins TRBV7-6 to TRBJ1-4, with 7 bases aligning to TRBD1. The germline gives CDR1 SGHVS, CDR2 FNYEAQ. V lost 5 bases, J lost 8 bases, and 8 bases stayed unmatched. The CDR3 loop spans 14 amino acids. This CDR3 reads CASSISDRPEKLFF. The CDR3 bases that were read are TGTGCCAGCAGCATTTCGGACAGGCCGGAAAAA.

There are many counts of this clone. The CDR3 end is not reached by the read, which stops 3 residues before it; the germline J gene fills it in. V is TRBV10-1 and J is TRBJ2-7, with TRBD1 matching over 7 bases. This CDR3 contains 15 residues. J lost 3 bases, V lost 2 bases, and 7 bases had no gene match. Germline V gives CDR1 WNHNN, CDR2 SYGVQD (reference sequence). CDR3 DNA (partial): TGCGCCAGCAGTGAGCTGCGGACAGGCAACTACGAG. Encoded protein: CASSELRTGNYE. Given in full, the CDR3 is CASSELRTGNYEQYF.

At least ten counts were recorded for this clone. The missing CDR3 end, 3 residues past where the read stops, is filled in from the germline J gene. The chain employs TRBV5-8 and TRBJ2-7, with 9 bases aligning to TRBD1. The CDR3 covers 13 residues. Losses at the gene ends were 4 bases for V and 4 bases for J; bases not matched to a gene: 3. Germline values: CDR1 SGHTS, CDR2 YDEGEE. The CDR3: CASSQDRGYEQYF. The covered CDR3 bases are TGTGCCAGCAGCCAAGACAGGGGGTACGAG.

This clone was seen more than once but under ten times. The sequenced fragment ends 3 residues before the CDR3 boundary, so the rest is inferred from the germline J gene. J is TRBJ1-5 and V is TRBV18; no clear D. The length of the CDR3 is 12 residues. V dropped 3 bases and J dropped 7 bases, with 7 bases sitting between them. The germline gives CDR1 KGHSH, CDR2 LQKENI. The covered CDR3 bases are TGTGCCAGCTCACCCGCGGGACAGCCC. Protein sequence: CASSPAGQP. The whole CDR3 sequence is CASSPAGQPQHF.

The table lists this clone with a few counts. The read is 3 residues too short to cover the CDR3 end, so that end is filled in from the germline J gene. This chain uses TRBV7-9 with TRBJ1-5, with D maybe TRBD1 (6 bases). V dropped 4 bases and J dropped 6 bases, with 13 bases sitting between them. The CDR3 is 14 residues long. The germline CDR1 and CDR2 sequences are SEHNR and FQNEAQ (reference sequence). Incomplete CDR3 DNA: TGTGCCAGCAGCTCCAACAGGGACGGTCAGCCC. Amino acids: CASSSNRDGQP. The CDR3 as a whole reads CASSSNRDGQPQHF. The full variable domain, with the rest looked up from reference TRBV7-9 and TRBJ1-5, is DTGVSQNPRHKITKRGQNVTFRCDPISEHNRLYWYRQTLGQGPEFLTYFQNEAQLEKSRLLSDRFSAERPKGSFSTLEIQRTEQGDSAMYLCASSSNRDGQPQHFGDGTRLSIL.